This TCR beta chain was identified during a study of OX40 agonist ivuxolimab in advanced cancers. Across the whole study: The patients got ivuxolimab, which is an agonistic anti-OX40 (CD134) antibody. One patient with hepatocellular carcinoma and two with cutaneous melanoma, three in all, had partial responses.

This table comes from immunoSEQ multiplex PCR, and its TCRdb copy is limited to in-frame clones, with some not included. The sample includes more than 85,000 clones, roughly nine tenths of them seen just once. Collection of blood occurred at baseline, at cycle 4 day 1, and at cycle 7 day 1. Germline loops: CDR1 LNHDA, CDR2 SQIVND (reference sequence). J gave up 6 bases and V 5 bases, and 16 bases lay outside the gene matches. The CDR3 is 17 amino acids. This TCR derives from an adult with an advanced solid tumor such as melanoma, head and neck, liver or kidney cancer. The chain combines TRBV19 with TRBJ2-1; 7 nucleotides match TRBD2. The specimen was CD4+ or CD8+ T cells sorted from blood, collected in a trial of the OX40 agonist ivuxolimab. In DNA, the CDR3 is TGTGCCAGTAGTGCTCAGACCTGGACTAGTAGAAGCAATGAGCAGTTCTTC. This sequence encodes CASSAQTWTSRSNEQFF.